These 26 T cell receptor beta chains were all obtained from the same sample, sequenced in a study of T cells in Graves' hyperthyroidism and ophthalmopathy. TCR beta CDR3 sequences were amplified from RNA transcripts. Primed by the HTBI set, a first-round RT-PCR was run on the TCR CDR3. TCRdb called the multiplex PCR reads again in MiXCR, with one record for every CDR3 protein. The sample lists fewer than 40,000 distinct CDR3 sequences, about 47% occurring once. The sample comprised blood. These receptors were taken from a man in his forties or fifties with Graves' ophthalmopathy.

V and J are TRBV9 and TRBJ2-3; the match to TRBD2 covers 8 bases. J lost 11 bases, V lost 6 bases, and 20 bases had no gene match. The germline gives CDR1 SGDLS, CDR2 YYNGEE. The CDR3 runs 16 residues. The CDR3 loop is CASTRSREGRGNEQYF. The CDR3 DNA reads as TGTGCCAGCACCAGGTCACGGGAGGGCCGGGGAAATGAGCAGTATTTT.

The chain carries TRBV29-1 and TRBJ1-4, with a weak D call TRBD1 (5 bases). Trimming left V 4 bases short and J 6 bases short, with 15 bases between. CDR1 SQVTM and CDR2 ANQGSEA come from the germline V gene. The CDR3 covers 14 residues. The CDR3 here is CSVVSGTGDEKLFF. The CDR3 nucleotides read TGCAGCGTTGTTTCGGGGACGGGGGATGAAAAACTGTTTTTT.

As DNA, the CDR3 is TGCAGTGCAAAGGACAGGGGGCGCACTGAAGCTTTCTTT. Translating it yields CSAKDRGRTEAFF. The chain couples TRBV20-1 to TRBJ1-1; 11 bases map to TRBD1. Germline assignment: CDR1 DFQATT and CDR2 SNEGSKA (reference sequence). The CDR3 spans 13 residues. V gave up 6 bases and J gave up 4 bases; unmatched junction bases: 4.

The chain recombines TRBV5-6 with TRBJ2-1; D gene ambiguous. CDR1 and CDR2 from the germline V gene are SGHDT and YYEEEE. This CDR3 is built from 17 residues. V dropped 3 bases and J dropped 4 bases, with 20 bases sitting between them. The CDR3 bases are TGTGCCAGCAGCTGGCCCTTGCAACAGCCGCGGTACAATGAGCAGTTCTTC. This encodes CASSWPLQQPRYNEQFF.

The CDR3 sequence is CASRRAGGYEQYF. The CDR3 region has the DNA TGTGCCAGCAGAAGGGCCGGGGGCTACGAGCAGTACTTC. V usage is TRBV6-5 and J usage is TRBJ2-7, with TRBD2 as a possible D gene (6 bases). This CDR3 contains 13 residues. Germline values: CDR1 MNHEY, CDR2 SVGAGI. With 6 bases removed from V and 3 bases from J, the gap between germline ends came to 12 bases.

The gene calls are TRBV9 and TRBJ2-7; 9 positions agree with TRBD2. Germline CDR1 is SGDLS and CDR2 is YYNGEE. This CDR3 region has 19 residues. With 4 bases clipped from V and 3 bases from J, the junction kept 20 bases outside the gene matches. The CDR3 reads CASSSQGTKSGGFVYEQYF. CDR3 nucleotide sequence: TGTGCCAGCAGCTCCCAGGGGACTAAGAGCGGGGGGTTTGTCTACGAGCAGTACTTC.

The chain links TRBV20-1 to TRBJ2-7, with 9 bases fitting TRBD2. Looked up from germline, CDR1 is DFQATT and CDR2 is SNEGSKA (reference sequence). The CDR3 has 15 amino acids. V lost 1 base to trimming and J lost 0 bases; unmatched junction nucleotides: 4. CDR3 sequence: CSARGASGVSYEQYF. The CDR3 nucleotides read TGCAGTGCTAGAGGGGCTAGCGGGGTCTCCTACGAGCAGTACTTC.

The chain uses TRBV20-1 and TRBJ2-4, with D hard to call. The CDR3 totals 13 residues. Per the germline V gene, CDR1 is DFQATT and CDR2 is SNEGSKA (reference sequence). Trimming stripped 0 bases from V and 1 base from J, with 4 bases between. The CDR3 here is CSARDKAKNIQYF. The CDR3 nucleotides read TGCAGTGCTAGAGATAAGGCCAAAAACATTCAGTACTTC.

The genes are TRBV9 and TRBJ2-7, with 13 bases that match TRBD2. V shed 3 bases, J shed 0 bases, and the junction held 9 bases outside the gene matches. From germline, CDR1 is SGDLS and CDR2 YYNGEE. The CDR3 sequence is 18 residues long. DNA for the CDR3: TGTGCCAGCAGCGCCCAGTCGGGACTAGCGGGACTCTCCTACGAGCAGTACTTC. Amino acid sequence: CASSAQSGLAGLSYEQYF. Combining the CDR3 with reference TRBV9 and TRBJ2-7 gives the whole variable domain DSGVTQTPKHLITATGQRVTLRCSPRSGDLSVYWYQQSLDQGLQFLIQYYNGEERAKGNILERFSAQQFPDLHSELNLSSLELGDSALYFCASSAQSGLAGLSYEQYFGPGTRLTVT.

The V call is TRBV7-3, the J call TRBJ2-1; possibly TRBD2 for D (6 bases). V shed 2 bases and J shed 12 bases, with 17 bases lying between them. Germline CDR1 and CDR2: SGHTA and FQGTGA. The CDR3 is made up of 14 amino acids. The CDR3 is CASSLAGTTDTQFF. DNA of the CDR3: TGTGCCAGCAGCTTAGCGGGGACGACAGATACGCAGTTCTTC. The variable domain in full, with the rest retrieved from reference TRBV7-3 and TRBJ2-1, is GAGVSQTPSNKVTEKGKYVELRCDPISGHTALYWYRQSLGQGPEFLIYFQGTGAADDSGLPNDRFFAVRPEGSVSTLKIQRTERGDSAVYLCASSLAGTTDTQFFGPGTRLTVL.

This clonotype was counted ten times or more. This chain uses TRBV12-3 or TRBV12-4 with TRBJ1-6; 7 bases map to TRBD1. The CDR3 loop spans 15 amino acids. V trimming: 8 bases; J trimming: 6 bases; junction bases outside the gene matches: 10. CDR3 sequence: CASQRQGIGNSPLHF. CDR3 coding DNA: TGTGCCAGCCAACGACAGGGAATAGGTAATTCACCCCTCCACTTT.

V is TRBV7-6 and J is TRBJ1-6, with 8 bases that match TRBD1. V trimming: 1 base; J trimming: 9 bases; junction bases outside the gene matches: 2. The CDR3 has 14 amino acids. Looked up from germline, CDR1 is SGHVS and CDR2 is FNYEAQ. DNA for the CDR3: TGTGCCAGCAGCTTAGGACAGGGGTCTTCACCCCTCCACTTT. The encoded protein is CASSLGQGSSPLHF.

This clonotype was detected many times. The J gene is TRBJ2-7, the V gene TRBV6-1; D is uncertain. The CDR3 runs 11 residues. The germline V gene encodes CDR1 MNHNS and CDR2 SASEGT. The V and J ends lost 3 bases and 6 bases respectively, with 6 bases between them. The CDR3 DNA follows: TGTGCCAGCAGTGAGTACCGCGAGCAGTACTTC. The encoded protein is CASSEYREQYF.

This rearrangement joins TRBV18 to TRBJ2-3, with 7 bases matching TRBD2. Germline trimming cut 2 bases from V and 4 bases from J; bases unmatched to any gene: 12. The CDR3 loop spans 17 amino acids. Germline CDR1 and CDR2: KGHSH and LQKENI. The CDR3 region is CASSPRRAGSSADTQYF. The CDR3 DNA sequence: TGTGCCAGCTCACCAAGGAGAGCGGGGTCTAGCGCAGATACGCAGTATTTT.

This clonotype was detected many times. CDR3 DNA sequence: TGTGCCAGCAGCGCGAGTGGTCCTAACTCCTACGAGCAGTACTTC. Translated, it gives CASSASGPNSYEQYF. The V and J genes are TRBV7-9 and TRBJ2-7; no definite D call. The CDR3 length is 15 residues. The germline V and J ends were trimmed by 5 bases and 0 bases, with 14 bases remaining between them. Germline values: CDR1 SEHNR, CDR2 FQNEAQ (reference sequence).

This clonotype occurred many times. The CDR3 DNA reads TGTGCCAGCAGCCCATTGACAGGGGCCCCCGCCCTCTATGGCTACACCTTC. Protein product: CASSPLTGAPALYGYTF. The V gene is TRBV16, the J gene TRBJ1-2; 8 nucleotides agree with TRBD1. The CDR3 has 17 amino acids. CDR1 and CDR2 (germline): KGHSY, FQNENV. The ends lost 4 bases at V and 4 bases at J; junction bases unmatched: 14.

This clonotype was seen at least ten times. The chain joins TRBV7-9 to TRBJ2-1, with TRBD1 identical over 8 bases. Germline V gene data show CDR1 as SEHNR and CDR2 as FQNEAQ (reference sequence). The V gene end was trimmed by 3 bases and the J gene end by 5 bases; junction bases not matched to a gene: 6. The CDR3 is made up of 15 amino acids. The CDR3 loop is CASSFRTGLNNEQFF. In nucleotides, the CDR3 is TGTGCCAGCAGCTTCCGGACAGGGTTGAACAATGAGCAGTTCTTC.

This chain links TRBV7-9 with TRBJ2-7, with D possibly being TRBD2 (5 bases). Trimming removed 3 bases from V and 2 bases from J, with 11 bases in between. The germline V gene encodes CDR1 SEHNR and CDR2 FQNEAQ (reference sequence). CDR3 length: 14 residues. For the CDR3, the DNA is TGTGCCAGCAGCTTGGAGGTGACTCCCTACGAGCAGTACTTC. Amino acid sequence: CASSLEVTPYEQYF.

V is TRBV4-1 and J is TRBJ2-7; tentative D call: TRBD2 (6 bases). Germline-derived CDR1 and CDR2 are MGHRA and YSYEKL. Trimming cost V 0 bases and J 4 bases, with 7 bases left between them. The CDR3 runs 13 residues. The CDR3 sequence is CASSQEGGYEQYF. CDR3 coding DNA: TGCGCCAGCAGCCAAGAGGGGGGATACGAGCAGTACTTC.

The chain uses TRBV20-1 and TRBJ2-7; TRBD2 matches 11 bases. Germline CDR1 DFQATT, CDR2 SNEGSKA (reference sequence). The length of the CDR3 is 14 residues. The junction had 10 bases not matched to a gene; V was cut back by 3 bases and J by 9 bases. CDR3 residues: CSASLTSGVSGQYF. The CDR3 region has the DNA TGCAGTGCTAGCCTGACTAGCGGGGTCTCAGGGCAGTACTTC.

This clonotype has ten or more counts. The chain couples TRBV15 to TRBJ2-1; TRBD2 agrees at 14 bases. V shed 4 bases, J shed 4 bases, and the junction held 9 bases outside the gene matches. The germline V gene encodes CDR1 LNHNV and CDR2 YYDKDF (reference sequence). The CDR3 spans 18 residues. CDR3 nucleotides: TGTGCCACCAGCAATCCCGGGACTAGCGGGAGTTGGTACAATGAGCAGTTCTTC. It is translated as CATSNPGTSGSWYNEQFF.

The gene calls are TRBV2 and TRBJ2-7; 8 bases map to TRBD2. The CDR3 is made up of 12 amino acids. Germline trimming cut 10 bases from V and 5 bases from J; bases unmatched to any gene: 7. Germline V lookup: CDR1 SNHLY, CDR2 FYNNEI. CDR3 sequence: CAIDSSGDEQYF. DNA for the CDR3: TGTGCCATCGATAGTAGCGGGGACGAGCAGTACTTC.

The table lists this clonotype with many counts. The V and J genes are TRBV12-3 or TRBV12-4 and TRBJ2-7; TRBD2 agrees at 9 bases. Unmatched junction bases numbered 8, after V lost 5 bases and J lost 6 bases. CDR3 length equals 14 residues. CDR3 DNA: TGTGCCAGCAGTCCGGGATTTAGCGGGAGCGAGCAGTACTTC. This sequence encodes CASSPGFSGSEQYF.

A note on this clonotype: The missing conserved phenylalanine or tryptophan at the end of this CDR3 makes a read error likely. The DNA is left out, because the CDR3 cannot be placed on it with certainty; the CDR3 is given as TCRdb lists it. CDR3 amino acids: CASSDGTSGGEHRGAVV. The V call is TRBV7-7, the J call TRBJ2-2; TRBD2 reflects the table's D call only, with no check against the DNA. Looked up from germline, CDR1 is SSHAT and CDR2 is FNYEAQ (reference sequence). From its first to its last residue, the CDR3 has 17 amino acids.

Concerning this clonotype itself: Because it lacks the conserved phenylalanine or tryptophan at the end, this CDR3 is likely a read error. The DNA of the CDR3 is TGTGCCAGCAGTTTAAGGACTGGCAATCAGCCCCAGCATCTT. Residues: CASSLRTGNQPQHL. J is TRBJ1-5 and V is TRBV28; D ambiguous. Trimming shortened V by 2 bases and J by 2 bases, and 7 bases separated the two germline ends. Per the germline V gene, CDR1 is MDHEN and CDR2 is SYDVKM. The CDR3 sequence is 14 residues long.

This clonotype was counted at least ten times. The chain couples TRBV27 to TRBJ2-2; the D call may be TRBD1 or TRBD2 (5 bases each). V dropped 4 bases and J dropped 8 bases, with 14 bases sitting between them. The CDR3 is made up of 14 amino acids. Germline assignment: CDR1 MNHEY and CDR2 SMNVEV (reference sequence). CDR3 bases: TGTGCCAGCAGTTGGACGGGGACCTCAGGGGAGCTGTTTTTT. It encodes CASSWTGTSGELFF.